The 32 T cell receptor beta chains below were found in one sample sequenced in a study of CD8+CD57+ T cells in acquired aplastic anemia. Genomic DNA, serving as template, underwent TCR beta VDJ and CDR3 profiling. From the reads, TCRdb called clonotypes with MiXCR, one entry per CDR3 protein. The sample holds some 42,000 distinct CDR3 sequences, roughly 65% seen once. Sequencing was performed on sorted CD4+, CD8+, or CD8+CD57+ T cells (not recorded which) from PBMCs. The receptors come from a human donor in good health, serving as a control.

The chain employs TRBV15 and TRBJ2-5; D perhaps matches TRBD1 (5 bases). Germline-derived CDR1 and CDR2 are LNHNV and YYDKDF (reference sequence). Between the trimmed V and J ends, which lost 1 base and 4 bases, there was a span of 7 bases. This CDR3 is built from 13 residues. CDR3 DNA: TGTGCCACCAGCAGAGGACAGCTAGAGACCCAGTACTTC. It translates to CATSRGQLETQYF. Using reference TRBV15 and TRBJ2-5 for the parts outside the CDR3, the full variable domain is DAMVIQNPRYQVTQFGKPVTLSCSQTLNHNVMYWYQQKSSQAPKLLFHYYDKDFNNEADTPDNFQSRRPNTSFCFLDIRSPGLGDTAMYLCATSRGQLETQYFGPGTRLLVL.

The V gene is TRBV15, the J gene TRBJ2-1; D is perhaps TRBD1 (6 bases). The length of the CDR3 is 13 residues. The V end was cut by 1 base, the J end by 7 bases, with 8 bases between. The germline V gene has CDR1 LNHNV and CDR2 YYDKDF (reference sequence). The CDR3 nucleotides read TGTGCCACCAGCAGAGCCACAGGGAATGAGCAGTTCTTC. Translated, it gives CATSRATGNEQFF.

This clonotype was counted many times. The rearrangement joins TRBV5-6 to TRBJ1-1; D is undetermined. The CDR3 extends over 12 amino acids. Trimming stripped 4 bases from V and 5 bases from J, with 9 bases between. CDR1 is SGHDT and CDR2 is YYEEEE in the germline V gene. The CDR3 region is CASSHQATEAFF. As DNA, the CDR3 is TGTGCCAGCAGCCACCAGGCGACTGAAGCTTTCTTT.

The chain carries TRBV4-1 and TRBJ1-6; TRBD1 agrees at 7 bases. This CDR3 is built from 13 residues. The V gene end was trimmed by 11 bases and the J gene end by 7 bases; junction bases not matched to a gene: 8. Per germline, CDR1 MGHRA and CDR2 YSYEKL. The CDR3 region has the DNA TGCGCCTCTTCACAGGGGAGGAATTCACCCCTCCACTTT. Encoded protein: CASSQGRNSPLHF.

This clonotype has at least ten counts. The gene calls are TRBV27 and TRBJ2-1; 8 positions agree with TRBD2. The CDR3 is 15 amino acids. Germline V gene sequence: CDR1 MNHEY, CDR2 SMNVEV (reference sequence). Trimming at V came to 3 bases and at J to 3 bases, leaving 4 bases not matched to a gene. The CDR3 protein is CASSLAGGFYNEQFF. CDR3 DNA: TGTGCCAGCAGTTTGGCGGGGGGATTCTACAATGAGCAGTTCTTC.

The V call is TRBV29-1, the J call TRBJ1-3; D is uncertain. V lost 4 bases and J lost 0, with 4 bases in between. The CDR3 is 12 residues long. The germline V gene encodes CDR1 SQVTM and CDR2 ANQGSEA. CDR3 amino acids: CSVVDSGNTIYF. In nucleotides, the CDR3 is TGCAGCGTTGTAGACTCTGGAAACACCATATATTTT.

The table lists this clonotype with many counts. The chain links TRBV7-9 to TRBJ1-2; D not resolved. This CDR3 has 13 amino acids. Germline V gene sequence: CDR1 SEHNR, CDR2 FQNEAQ (reference sequence). V lost 1 base and J lost 6, with 9 bases in between. The CDR3, as DNA: TGTGCCAGCAGCTTAGGTCCGGTGGATGGCTACACCTTC. Residues: CASSLGPVDGYTF.

This sequence joins TRBV29-1 and TRBJ1-6; D is perhaps TRBD1 (6 bases). Trimming took off 5 bases at V and 7 bases at J, with 21 bases between the two ends. CDR1 SQVTM and CDR2 ANQGSEA come from the germline V gene. The CDR3 has 16 residues. CDR3 nucleotide sequence: TGCAGCGTTCCGAAAGGGGGTTCGGCGAGGAATTCACCCCTCCACTTT. Translated: CSVPKGGSARNSPLHF.

The chain employs TRBV2 and TRBJ2-7, with 13 positions matching TRBD2. Germline values: CDR1 SNHLY, CDR2 FYNNEI. Trimming removed 8 bases from V and 1 base from J; junction bases left unmatched: 2. The CDR3 spans 14 residues. In nucleotides, the CDR3 is TGTGCCAGCCGACTAGCGGGGGGATCCTACGAGCAGTACTTC. This encodes CASRLAGGSYEQYF.

This clonotype showed up just once. The chain has TRBV6-2 or TRBV6-3 and TRBJ1-1; D might be TRBD1 (6 bases). The CDR3 is 14 amino acids. The V end lost 6 bases, the J end lost 4 bases, and 15 bases lay between the germline ends. CDR1 is MNHEY and CDR2 is SVGEGT in the germline V gene. Written as DNA, the CDR3 is TGTGCCAGCAGCGTAGGGCAGGGGATCACTGAAGCTTTCTTT. This codes for CASSVGQGITEAFF.

This clonotype was seen many times. V gene TRBV5-4 combines with J gene TRBJ2-3; D remains ambiguous. The V gene's germline CDR1 is SGHNT and CDR2 YYREEE (reference sequence). V was clipped by 4 bases and J by 3 bases, with 9 bases between them. CDR3 size: 13 residues. The CDR3 DNA is TGTGCCAGCAGCCAAGCTGGGACAGATACGCAGTATTTT. It yields the protein CASSQAGTDTQYF.

V gene TRBV15 combines with J gene TRBJ1-2, with 7 bases that match TRBD1. Germline values: CDR1 LNHNV, CDR2 YYDKDF (reference sequence). The CDR3 is made up of 13 amino acids. Trimming took 1 base from V and 8 from J; bases not matched to a gene: 4. The CDR3 DNA is TGTGCCACCAGCAGAGCCCAGGGGGACGGCTACACCTTC. Residues: CATSRAQGDGYTF.

V usage is TRBV7-2 and J usage is TRBJ2-3, with D possibly TRBD2 on 5 matching bases. Deletions cut 1 base from V and 6 bases from J, with 8 bases between. This CDR3 has 13 amino acids. Germline V lookup: CDR1 SGHTA, CDR2 FQGNSA. The CDR3 loop is CASSLGRTDTQYF. The CDR3 DNA sequence: TGTGCCAGCAGCTTAGGACGGACTGATACGCAGTATTTT.

This clonotype was recorded a few times. The chain links TRBV2 to TRBJ2-7; no definite D call. V lost 3 bases to trimming and J lost 3 bases, with 15 bases between them. CDR3 length: 15 amino acids. The germline gives CDR1 SNHLY, CDR2 FYNNEI. CDR3 region: CASSELEPLLYEQYF. DNA of the CDR3: TGTGCCAGCAGTGAGCTAGAGCCCCTACTCTACGAGCAGTACTTC.

Relative to its sample, this clonotype is medium-sized. This sequence joins TRBV29-1 and TRBJ1-2; D gene unclear. CDR3 size: 13 residues. Deletions cut 1 base from V and 3 bases from J, with 9 bases between. Looked up from germline, CDR1 is SQVTM and CDR2 is ANQGSEA. The CDR3 region is CSVEGFTDYGYTF. The CDR3 DNA reads as TGCAGCGTTGAAGGTTTCACGGACTATGGCTACACCTTC.

This clonotype was seen many times. This chain joins TRBV9 and TRBJ2-5; TRBD1 matches 9 bases. The J segment lost 4 bases and the V segment lost 3 bases, leaving 13 bases of the junction unmatched. The germline V gene has CDR1 SGDLS and CDR2 YYNGEE. This CDR3 spans 17 amino acids. In DNA form, the CDR3 reads TGTGCCAGCAGCGGAGGGAGGGGACAGGGTGGACTAGAGACCCAGTACTTC. This codes for CASSGGRGQGGLETQYF.

The sample holds many counts of this clonotype. This chain links TRBV18 with TRBJ2-7; tentatively, D is TRBD1 (6 bases). V was shortened by 3 bases and J by 0 bases, with 9 bases between the two germline ends. Germline V lookup: CDR1 KGHSH, CDR2 LQKENI. The length of the CDR3 is 14 residues. CDR3 coding DNA: TGTGCCAGCTCACCTACAGGGTCCTCCTACGAGCAGTACTTC. Amino acids: CASSPTGSSYEQYF.

The V gene is TRBV7-9, the J gene TRBJ1-1; D not resolved. The CDR3 is 12 residues long. V was shortened by 1 base and J by 5 bases, with 5 bases between the two germline ends. From germline, CDR1 is SEHNR and CDR2 FQNEAQ (reference sequence). The CDR3 loop reads CASSLVRTEAFF. CDR3 nucleotides: TGTGCCAGCAGCTTAGTGAGGACTGAAGCTTTCTTT.

This chain joins TRBV9 and TRBJ2-2; 10 nucleotides match TRBD1. The CDR3 extends over 16 amino acids. After removal of 9 bases from V and 2 bases from J, the junction contained 10 bases not matched to a gene. Germline lookup yields CDR1 SGDLS and CDR2 YYNGEE. CDR3 amino acids: CATTRGDRGNTGELFF. Written as DNA, the CDR3 is TGTGCCACCACAAGAGGGGACAGGGGTAACACCGGGGAGCTGTTTTTT.

This clonotype was found a few times. At one of its ends the junction is not consistent with the germline gene, which may arise from a read error. The V call is TRBV7-7, the J call TRBJ1-1, with no clear D. The CDR3 is made up of 14 amino acids. The germline gives CDR1 SSHAT, CDR2 FNYEAQ (reference sequence). The DNA for the CDR3 is TGTCCCAGCAGCCTAGGGATGGGAGACACTGAAGCCTTCTTT. This sequence encodes CPSSLGMGDTEAFF.

The V and J genes are TRBV12-3 or TRBV12-4 and TRBJ1-1; 9 bases are shared with TRBD1. The CDR3 has 16 residues. V lost 6 bases to trimming and J lost 1 base; unmatched junction nucleotides: 9. The CDR3 region has the DNA TGTGCCAGCAGCATACAGGGGGCATTGGCGAACACTGAAGCTTTCTTT. Protein: CASSIQGALANTEAFF.

V usage is TRBV29-1 and J usage is TRBJ1-1; D gene ambiguous. The CDR3 sequence is 12 residues long. Trimming pared 1 base from V and 6 bases from J, leaving 9 bases between. Germline V lookup: CDR1 SQVTM, CDR2 ANQGSEA. The CDR3 sequence: CSVEALSAEAFF. DNA for the CDR3: TGCAGCGTTGAAGCTCTTTCCGCTGAAGCTTTCTTT.

This chain connects TRBV20-1 to TRBJ1-5, with a tentative D call TRBD1 (5 bases). Trimming removed 1 base from V and 2 bases from J, with 6 bases in between. CDR1 is DFQATT, CDR2 SNEGSKA, per germline (reference sequence). This CDR3 region has 13 residues. This CDR3 is CSARVGGNQPQHF. In nucleotides, the CDR3 is TGCAGTGCTAGAGTGGGGGGCAATCAGCCCCAGCATTTT.

This clonotype was observed once. This sequence joins TRBV4-1 and TRBJ2-7, with 8 bases fitting TRBD1. Germline V lookup: CDR1 MGHRA, CDR2 YSYEKL. V gave up 3 bases and J gave up 5 bases; unmatched junction bases: 3. The CDR3 has 13 amino acids. The CDR3 DNA follows: TGCGCCAGCAGCCATCCGGACAGGGACGAGCAGTACTTC. It codes for CASSHPDRDEQYF.

As DNA, the CDR3 is TGCAGTGCTATAGCTCACCGAGCTTTCTTT. This codes for CSAIAHRAFF. The chain recombines TRBV20-1 with TRBJ1-1; no clear D. The CDR3 contains 10 residues. V was shortened by 4 bases and J by 10 bases, with 10 bases between the two germline ends. Germline V gene sequence: CDR1 DFQATT, CDR2 SNEGSKA (reference sequence).

This chain uses TRBV10-1 with TRBJ2-1, with D perhaps given as TRBD1 or TRBD2 (5 bases each). Germline values: CDR1 WNHNN, CDR2 SYGVQD (reference sequence). The CDR3 spans 16 residues. V shed 2 bases and J shed 9 bases, with 20 bases lying between them. As DNA, the CDR3 is TGCGCCAGCAGTGAGAACCCTATAGGGGACGTGAGTGAGCAGTTCTTC. Translated: CASSENPIGDVSEQFF.

This clonotype has more than one count but fewer than ten. The chain carries TRBV7-2 and TRBJ2-3; D remains unclear. This CDR3 region has 12 residues. Per the germline V gene, CDR1 is SGHTA and CDR2 is FQGNSA. V was trimmed by 5 bases and J by 6 bases, leaving 9 bases between them. The CDR3 region is CASSLQPDTQYF. In DNA form, the CDR3 reads TGTGCCAGCAGCCTACAACCGGATACGCAGTATTTT. Based on the CDR3 plus reference TRBV7-2 and TRBJ2-3, the full variable domain is GAGVSQSPSNKVTEKGKDVELRCDPISGHTALYWYRQSLGQGLEFLIYFQGNSAPDKSGLPSDRFSAERTGGSVSTLTIQRTQQEDSAVYLCASSLQPDTQYFGPGTRLTVL.

V is TRBV2 and J is TRBJ2-2; 7 bases align to TRBD2. The junction had 9 bases not matched to a gene; V was cut back by 7 bases and J by 4 bases. The germline V gene has CDR1 SNHLY and CDR2 FYNNEI. The CDR3 is 15 amino acids. This chain's CDR3 is CASTPPGRGTGELFF. The CDR3 coding sequence is TGTGCCAGCACCCCCCCTGGGAGGGGCACCGGGGAGCTGTTTTTT.

V gene TRBV29-1 combines with J gene TRBJ2-3; D is unclear. Deletions cut 4 bases from V and 6 bases from J, with 5 bases between. There are 10 residues in the CDR3. Germline V CDR1 and CDR2: SQVTM, ANQGSEA. The CDR3 region has the DNA TGCAGCGTTGGAGGTGATACGCAGTATTTT. It is translated as CSVGGDTQYF.

This clonotype was seen many times. V is TRBV5-5 and J is TRBJ1-6, with D maybe TRBD1 (5 bases). The CDR3 sequence is 17 residues long. The germline V and J ends were trimmed by 0 bases and 4 bases, with 14 bases remaining between them. The germline V gene encodes CDR1 SGHKS and CDR2 YYEKEE (reference sequence). CDR3: CASSLGDQATYNSPLHF. The CDR3 coding sequence is TGTGCCAGCAGCTTGGGGGACCAGGCCACGTATAATTCACCCCTCCACTTT.

V gene TRBV15 combines with J gene TRBJ1-4; no firm D call. CDR1 and CDR2 from the germline V gene are LNHNV and YYDKDF (reference sequence). The ends were cut back, 2 bases at V and 16 bases at J, with 17 bases in the middle. CDR3 size: 13 residues. The CDR3 DNA reads TGTGCCACCAGCAGAACACGGACGGGCAAGGGGTTTTTT. It is translated as CATSRTRTGKGFF.

This clonotype was detected only once. The CDR3 here is CASSVTGSQETQYF. CDR3 nucleotide sequence: TGTGCCAGCAGCGTAACAGGGTCCCAAGAGACCCAGTACTTC. This chain links TRBV9 with TRBJ2-5; TRBD1 might be the D (6 bases). CDR3 length: 14 residues. Trimming removed 1 base from V and 1 base from J, with 8 bases in between. Germline CDR1 is SGDLS and CDR2 is YYNGEE.